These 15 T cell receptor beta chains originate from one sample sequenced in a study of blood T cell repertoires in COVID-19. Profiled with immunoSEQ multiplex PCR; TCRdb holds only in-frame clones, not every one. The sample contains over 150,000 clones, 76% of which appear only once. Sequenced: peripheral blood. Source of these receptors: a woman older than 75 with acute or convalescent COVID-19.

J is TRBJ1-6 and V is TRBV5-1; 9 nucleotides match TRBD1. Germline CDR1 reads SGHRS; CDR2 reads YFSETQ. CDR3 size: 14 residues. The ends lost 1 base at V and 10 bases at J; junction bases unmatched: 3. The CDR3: CASSLRTGDSPLHF. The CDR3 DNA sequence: TGCGCCAGCAGCTTGCGGACAGGGGACTCACCCCTCCACTTT.

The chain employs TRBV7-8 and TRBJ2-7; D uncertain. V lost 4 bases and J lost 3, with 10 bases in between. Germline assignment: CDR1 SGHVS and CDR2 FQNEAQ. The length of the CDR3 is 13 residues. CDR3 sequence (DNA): TGTGCCAGCAGCTCTCGACTGTTCTACGAGCAGTACTTC. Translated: CASSSRLFYEQYF.

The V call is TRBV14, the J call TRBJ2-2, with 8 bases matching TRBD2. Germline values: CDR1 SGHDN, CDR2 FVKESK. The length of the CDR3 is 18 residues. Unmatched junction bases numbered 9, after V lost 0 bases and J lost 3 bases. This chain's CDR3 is CASSQDLPLAGYTGELFF. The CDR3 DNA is TGTGCCAGCAGCCAAGATCTCCCCCTAGCGGGCTACACCGGGGAGCTGTTTTTT.

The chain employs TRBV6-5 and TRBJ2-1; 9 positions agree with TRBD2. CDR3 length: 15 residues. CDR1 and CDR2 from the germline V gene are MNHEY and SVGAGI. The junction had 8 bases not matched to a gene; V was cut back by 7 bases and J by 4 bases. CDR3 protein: CASTLGTSLYNEQFF. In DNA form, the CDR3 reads TGTGCCAGCACCCTCGGGACTAGCCTTTACAATGAGCAGTTCTTC.

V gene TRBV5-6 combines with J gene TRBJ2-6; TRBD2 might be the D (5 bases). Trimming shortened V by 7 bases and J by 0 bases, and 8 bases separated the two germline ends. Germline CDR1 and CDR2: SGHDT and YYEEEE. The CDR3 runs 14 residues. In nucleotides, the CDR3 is TGTGCCAGCGATGAGGGCTCTGGGGCCAACGTCCTGACTTTC. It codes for CASDEGSGANVLTF. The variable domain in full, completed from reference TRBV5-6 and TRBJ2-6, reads DAGVTQSPTHLIKTRGQQVTLRCSPKSGHDTVSWYQQALGQGPQFIFQYYEEEERQRGNFPDRFSGHQFPNYSSELNVNALLLGDSALYLCASDEGSGANVLTFGAGSRLTVL.

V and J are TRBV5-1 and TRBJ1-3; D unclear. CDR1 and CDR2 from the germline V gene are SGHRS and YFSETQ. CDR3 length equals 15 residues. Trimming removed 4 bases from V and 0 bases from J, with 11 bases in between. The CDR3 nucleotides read TGCGCCAGCAGCCCCCGGCGGGACTCTGGAAACACCATATATTTT. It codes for CASSPRRDSGNTIYF.

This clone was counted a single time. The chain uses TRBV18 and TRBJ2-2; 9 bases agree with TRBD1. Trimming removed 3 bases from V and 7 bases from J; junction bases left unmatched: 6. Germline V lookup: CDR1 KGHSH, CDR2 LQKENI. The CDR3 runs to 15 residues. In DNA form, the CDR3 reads TGTGCCAGCTCACCCGGGACAGGGAGAATCGGGGAGCTGTTTTTT. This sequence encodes CASSPGTGRIGELFF.

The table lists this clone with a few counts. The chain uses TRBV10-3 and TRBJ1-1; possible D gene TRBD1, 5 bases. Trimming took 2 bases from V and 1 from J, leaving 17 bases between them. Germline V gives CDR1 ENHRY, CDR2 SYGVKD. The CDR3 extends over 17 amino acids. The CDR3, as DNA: TGTGCCATCAGTGAGACTCTCACGATTGGGGCGAACACTGAAGCTTTCTTT. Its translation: CAISETLTIGANTEAFF.

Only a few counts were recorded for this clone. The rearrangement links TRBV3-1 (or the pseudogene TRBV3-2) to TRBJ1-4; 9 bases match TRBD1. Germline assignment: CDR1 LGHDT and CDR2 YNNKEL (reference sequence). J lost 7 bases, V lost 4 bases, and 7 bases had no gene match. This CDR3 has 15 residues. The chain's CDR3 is CASSRNRGQGEKLFF. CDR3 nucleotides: TGTGCCAGCAGCCGCAACAGGGGGCAGGGTGAAAAACTGTTTTTT.

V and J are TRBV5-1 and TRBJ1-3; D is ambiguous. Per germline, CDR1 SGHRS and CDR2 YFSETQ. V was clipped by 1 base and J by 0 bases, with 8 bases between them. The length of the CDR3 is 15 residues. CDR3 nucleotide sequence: TGCGCCAGCAGCTTGAACAGCGGCTCTGGAAACACCATATATTTT. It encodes CASSLNSGSGNTIYF.

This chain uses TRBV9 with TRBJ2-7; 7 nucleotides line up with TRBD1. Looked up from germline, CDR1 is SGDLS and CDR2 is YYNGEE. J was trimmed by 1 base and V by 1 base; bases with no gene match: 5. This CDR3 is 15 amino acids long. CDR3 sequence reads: CASSVQGDSSYEQYF. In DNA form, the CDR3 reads TGTGCCAGCAGCGTACAGGGGGACAGTTCCTACGAGCAGTACTTC.

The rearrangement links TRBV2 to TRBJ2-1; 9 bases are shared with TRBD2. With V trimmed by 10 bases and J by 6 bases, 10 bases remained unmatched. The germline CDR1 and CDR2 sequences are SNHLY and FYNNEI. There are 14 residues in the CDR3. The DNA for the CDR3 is TGTGCCACCACAGGGACTAGCTTCTCCAATGAGCAGTTCTTC. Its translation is CATTGTSFSNEQFF.

In DNA, the CDR3 is TGTGCCAGCAGCCCAAAACAGGGTCGGAAGACCCAGTACTTC. Its protein product is CASSPKQGRKTQYF. The chain has TRBV27 and TRBJ2-5, with D possibly TRBD1 on 6 matching bases. The germline V gene has CDR1 MNHEY and CDR2 SMNVEV (reference sequence). Trimming left V 6 bases short and J 6 bases short, with 17 bases between. This CDR3 spans 14 amino acids.

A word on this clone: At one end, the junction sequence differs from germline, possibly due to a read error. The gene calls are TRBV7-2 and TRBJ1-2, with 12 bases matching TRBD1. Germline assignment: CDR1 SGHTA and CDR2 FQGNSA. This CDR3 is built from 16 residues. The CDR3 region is CASSLGHGTGGYSYTF. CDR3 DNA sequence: TGTGCCAGCAGCTTAGGCCACGGGACAGGGGGCTATAGCTACACCTTC. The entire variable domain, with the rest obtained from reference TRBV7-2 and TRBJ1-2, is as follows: GAGVSQSPSNKVTEKGKDVELRCDPISGHTALYWYRQSLGQGLEFLIYFQGNSAPDKSGLPSDRFSAERTGGSVSTLTIQRTQQEDSAVYLCASSLGHGTGGYSYTFGSGTRLTVV.

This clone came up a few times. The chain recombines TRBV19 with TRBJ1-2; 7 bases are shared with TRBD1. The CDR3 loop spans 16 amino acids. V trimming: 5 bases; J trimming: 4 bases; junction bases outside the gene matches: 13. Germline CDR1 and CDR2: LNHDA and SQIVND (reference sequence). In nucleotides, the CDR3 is TGTGCCAGTAGTCTGCTGGAAGCAGGGGGTGTCTATGGCTACACCTTC. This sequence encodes CASSLLEAGGVYGYTF.